This T cell receptor (beta chain) was captured by sequencing in a study of shared clonotypes between healthy human individuals. General study results and limits: Clonotypes which were not shared had lower generation probabilities than clonotypes that all four donors shared.

For this clone: Antigen unknown.

Trimming at V came to 4 bases and at J to 1 base, leaving 8 bases not matched to a gene. The CDR3 runs 18 residues. The germline CDR1 and CDR2 sequences are LGHNA and YNFKEQ. Sorted-subset replicate PCRs used 150 to 250 ng of genomic DNA. This amount corresponded to approximately 30,000 T cell genomes. The repertoire was sequenced with immunoSEQ multiplex PCR; TCRdb's copy has only in-frame clones and lacks some. The table lists over 950,000 clones, 77% of them singletons. Free of recent acute infections or vaccinations, the donors were healthy HIV-negative adults. Each sample came from a Caucasian adult donor living in Nashville, Tennessee.

Sequencing was performed on memory CD4+ T cells from PBMCs. The subset is: CD45RA-negative fraction. The sequence was obtained from a man aged 18-30 years in good health. Some clones in this sample may be carry-over from other donors' samples. This chain links TRBV4-2 with TRBJ2-3; 13 positions match TRBD2. The CDR3 DNA is TGTGCCAGCAGCCCTCCCCTGACTAGCGGGAGGCGCACAGATACGCAGTATTTT. Its translation is CASSPPLTSGRRTDTQYF.